Sequencing of this T cell receptor (beta chain) was carried out in a study of CD8 T cells in ankylosing spondylitis. The study's findings and limits: Reported data indicate significant enrichment of disease-linked clones within matched ankylosing spondylitis synovial fluid.

This clonotype was counted only a few times. No antigen is known for it. In TCRdb, the 5' RACE reads were re-called with MiXCR into one record per CDR3 protein. This sample has 150,000 to 200,000 distinct CDR3 sequences, with 10% to 15% found just once. The origin of this receptor is a female donor with ankylosing spondylitis or in good health (not recorded which). The sample was blood, either unsorted or a sorted T cell fraction (not recorded which).

The CDR3 nucleotides are TGTGCCAGCAGTGGACCTGTTAATGAAAAACTGTTTTTT. Protein product: CASSGPVNEKLFF. The chain links TRBV25-1 to TRBJ1-4, with D hard to call. Germline CDR1 and CDR2: MGHDK and SYGVNS. This CDR3 contains 13 residues. Trimming pared 4 bases from V and 4 bases from J, leaving 7 bases between.